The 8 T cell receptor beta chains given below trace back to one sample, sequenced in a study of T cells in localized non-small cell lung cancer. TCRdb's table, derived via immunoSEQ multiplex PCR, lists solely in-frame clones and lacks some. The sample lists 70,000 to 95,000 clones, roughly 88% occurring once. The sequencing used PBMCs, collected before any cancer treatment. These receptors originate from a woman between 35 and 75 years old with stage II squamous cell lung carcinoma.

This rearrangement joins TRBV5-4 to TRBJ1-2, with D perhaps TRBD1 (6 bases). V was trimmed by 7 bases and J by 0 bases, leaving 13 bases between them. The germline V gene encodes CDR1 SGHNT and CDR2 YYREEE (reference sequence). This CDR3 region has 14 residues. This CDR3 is CASRGGDPNYGYTF. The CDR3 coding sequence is TGTGCCAGCCGAGGGGGGGACCCTAACTATGGCTACACCTTC.

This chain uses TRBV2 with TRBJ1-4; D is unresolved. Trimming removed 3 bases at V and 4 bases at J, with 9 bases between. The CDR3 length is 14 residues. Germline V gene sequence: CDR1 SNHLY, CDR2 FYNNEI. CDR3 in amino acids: CASSEHLHNEKLFF. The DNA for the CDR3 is TGTGCCAGCAGTGAGCACCTGCATAATGAAAAACTGTTTTTT.

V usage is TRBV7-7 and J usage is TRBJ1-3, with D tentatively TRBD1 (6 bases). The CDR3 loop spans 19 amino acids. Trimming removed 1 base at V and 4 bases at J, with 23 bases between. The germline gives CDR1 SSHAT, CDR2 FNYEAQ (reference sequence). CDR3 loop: CASSLGRGALLPGGNTIYF. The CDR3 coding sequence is TGTGCCAGCAGCTTAGGTCGGGGGGCCTTACTCCCCGGGGGAAACACCATATATTTT.

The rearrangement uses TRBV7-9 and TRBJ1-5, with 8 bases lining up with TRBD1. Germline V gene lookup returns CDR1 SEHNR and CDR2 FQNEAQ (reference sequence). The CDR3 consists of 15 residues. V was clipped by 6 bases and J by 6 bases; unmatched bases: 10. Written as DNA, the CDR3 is TGTGCCAGCAGGCCGACAGGGGACCCAACTCAGCCCCAGCATTTT. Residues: CASRPTGDPTQPQHF.

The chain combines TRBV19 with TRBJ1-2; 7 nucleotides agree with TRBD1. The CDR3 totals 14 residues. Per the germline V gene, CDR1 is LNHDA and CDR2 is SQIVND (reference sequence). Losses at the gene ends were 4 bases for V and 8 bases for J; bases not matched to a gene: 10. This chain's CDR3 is CASSTREDRRGYTF. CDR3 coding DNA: TGTGCCAGTAGTACAAGGGAGGACAGGAGGGGCTACACCTTC.

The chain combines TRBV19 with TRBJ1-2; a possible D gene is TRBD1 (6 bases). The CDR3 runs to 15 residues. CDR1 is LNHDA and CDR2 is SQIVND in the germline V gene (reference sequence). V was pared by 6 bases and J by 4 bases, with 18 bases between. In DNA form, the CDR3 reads TGTGCCAGTAGGAACCAGGACGGGGGCACCTATGGCTACACCTTC. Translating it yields CASRNQDGGTYGYTF.

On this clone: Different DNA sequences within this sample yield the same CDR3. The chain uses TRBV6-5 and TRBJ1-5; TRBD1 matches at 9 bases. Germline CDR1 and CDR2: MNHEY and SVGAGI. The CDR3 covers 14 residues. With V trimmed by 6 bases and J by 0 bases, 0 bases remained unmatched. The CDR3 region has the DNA TGTGCCAGCAGGGACAGGGGTAGCAATCAGCCCCAGCATTTT. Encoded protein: CASRDRGSNQPQHF.

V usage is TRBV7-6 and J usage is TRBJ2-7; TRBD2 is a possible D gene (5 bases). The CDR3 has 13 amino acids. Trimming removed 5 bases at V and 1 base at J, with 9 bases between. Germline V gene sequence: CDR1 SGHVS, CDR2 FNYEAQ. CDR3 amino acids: CASSVRASYEQYF. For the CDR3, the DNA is TGTGCCAGCAGCGTGCGGGCTTCCTACGAGCAGTACTTC.